This passage covers 26 T cell receptor beta chains from one sample sequenced in a study of response to subunit inactivated influenza vaccine. TCRdb independently ran MiXCR on the RT-PCR reads; one entry per CDR3 protein. This table has under 200,000 distinct CDR3 sequences, 10% to 15% appearing once. The same data also went into a second study, on T cells expressing NK-cell markers. That investigation notes: TCR beta cDNA was made by 5'RACE template switching with UMIs.

Material: CD8+ T cells sorted from PBMCs, obtained roughly 12 days after vaccination. These receptors were collected from a man aged 45-65 years who received an inactivated influenza vaccine.

This clonotype showed up just a few times. The chain uses TRBV7-9 and TRBJ2-1; 7 bases are shared with TRBD2. V was pared by 5 bases and J by 10 bases, with 14 bases of the junction left unmatched. The CDR3 is 15 residues long. From germline, CDR1 is SEHNR and CDR2 FQNEAQ (reference sequence). CDR3 in amino acids: CASSQGGVPLGEQFF. In DNA, the CDR3 is TGTGCCAGCAGCCAGGGAGGGGTTCCGCTGGGGGAGCAGTTCTTC.

V usage is TRBV27 and J usage is TRBJ2-7, with D unresolved. Germline values: CDR1 MNHEY, CDR2 SMNVEV (reference sequence). V lost 6 bases to trimming and J lost 2 bases, with 11 bases between them. The CDR3 runs to 13 residues. The CDR3 here is CASRLTVAYEQYF. The CDR3 nucleotides read TGTGCCAGCAGGCTCACGGTGGCCTACGAGCAGTACTTC.

V and J are TRBV28 and TRBJ1-1; D might be TRBD1 (5 bases). Germline loops: CDR1 MDHEN, CDR2 SYDVKM. Trimming pared 7 bases from V and 1 base from J, leaving 13 bases between. The CDR3 is 14 amino acids. The chain's CDR3 is CASTLGGWNTEAFF. The CDR3 coding sequence is TGTGCCAGCACCCTGGGGGGGTGGAACACTGAAGCTTTCTTT.

This clonotype appeared a few times. The V gene is TRBV14, the J gene TRBJ1-1; D remains unclear. This CDR3 has 14 amino acids. CDR1 is SGHDN and CDR2 is FVKESK in the germline V gene. Trimming pared 2 bases from V and 5 bases from J, leaving 12 bases between. In DNA, the CDR3 is TGTGCCAGCAGCCAAATGGGTGGGTTGACTGAAGCTTTCTTT. It specifies CASSQMGGLTEAFF.

This clonotype has only a few counts. The chain employs TRBV12-3 or TRBV12-4 and TRBJ1-5; D might be TRBD1 (5 bases). CDR3 length: 14 residues. V was pared by 2 bases and J by 7 bases, with 12 bases between. The CDR3 nucleotides are TGTGCCAGCAGTTTACATCCCGGGGGGCAGCCCCAGCATTTT. As protein: CASSLHPGGQPQHF.

The chain recombines TRBV4-2 with TRBJ1-2, with unresolved D. CDR1 is LGHNA and CDR2 is YNFKEQ in the germline V gene. This CDR3 contains 13 residues. V gave up 0 bases and J gave up 4 bases, with 6 bases separating them. In DNA, the CDR3 is TGTGCCAGCAGCCAAGACGGAACCTATGGCTACACCTTC. This gives the protein CASSQDGTYGYTF.

This clonotype was counted at least ten times. The J gene is TRBJ2-7, the V gene TRBV12-3 or TRBV12-4, with TRBD2 identical over 7 bases. There are 13 residues in the CDR3. The V gene end was trimmed by 7 bases and the J gene end by 6 bases; junction bases not matched to a gene: 9. The CDR3 coding sequence is TGTGCCAGCAAGTTTGGGGGGGGAGTCGAGCAGTACTTC. The encoded protein is CASKFGGGVEQYF.

This clonotype was seen only a few times. The V call is TRBV10-3, the J call TRBJ2-3; TRBD2 agrees at 7 bases. This CDR3 contains 15 residues. Germline V lookup: CDR1 ENHRY, CDR2 SYGVKD. Trimming at V came to 3 bases and at J to 3 bases, leaving 6 bases not matched to a gene. Here the CDR3 DNA reads TGTGCCATCAGTGACTCCTCCGGGAGGACAGATACGCAGTATTTT. Translated, it gives CAISDSSGRTDTQYF.

This clonotype was detected only once. This chain uses TRBV7-9 with TRBJ2-3, with D perhaps matching TRBD1 (5 bases). Germline loops: CDR1 SEHNR, CDR2 FQNEAQ (reference sequence). Trimming cost V 5 bases and J 0 bases, with 12 bases left between them. CDR3 length equals 15 residues. CDR3 sequence (DNA): TGTGCCAGCAGCGAGTCAGGGCCCAGCACAGATACGCAGTATTTT. This encodes CASSESGPSTDTQYF.

This sequence joins TRBV28 and TRBJ2-2; 11 positions match TRBD2. The CDR3 consists of 16 residues. Germline V lookup: CDR1 MDHEN, CDR2 SYDVKM. With 4 bases clipped from V and 9 bases from J, the junction kept 10 bases outside the gene matches. The CDR3 DNA reads TGTGCCAGCAGTTCCCCGACTAGCGGGGCGTTTAGGGAGCTGTTTTTT. Translation: CASSSPTSGAFRELFF.

The chain uses TRBV15 and TRBJ2-1; tentatively, D is TRBD2 (7 bases). V gave up 7 bases and J gave up 4 bases, with 11 bases separating them. Per the germline V gene, CDR1 is LNHNV and CDR2 is YYDKDF (reference sequence). There are 13 residues in the CDR3. This CDR3 reads CATTAGAYNEQFF. The CDR3 coding sequence is TGTGCCACCACGGCGGGGGCTTACAATGAGCAGTTCTTC.

This clonotype has at least ten counts. Written as DNA, the CDR3 is TGTGCCAGCAGCTTAGGGCGTTTGGGCGATGAGGAGCAGTTCTTC. Its protein is CASSLGRLGDEEQFF. This chain joins TRBV7-8 and TRBJ2-1; no reliable D call. V was shortened by 1 base and J by 10 bases, with 17 bases between the two germline ends. Per the germline V gene, CDR1 is SGHVS and CDR2 is FQNEAQ. The CDR3 is 15 residues long.

In its sample, this clonotype was seen a few times. The rearrangement links TRBV7-9 to TRBJ2-2; D remains unclear. Germline lookup yields CDR1 SEHNR and CDR2 FQNEAQ (reference sequence). V gave up 3 bases and J gave up 0 bases, with 5 bases separating them. The CDR3 length is 14 residues. CDR3 in DNA: TGTGCCAGCAGCTTTGCCCCGAACACCGGGGAGCTGTTTTTT. It codes for CASSFAPNTGELFF. The whole variable domain, remainder taken from reference TRBV7-9 and TRBJ2-2, is DTGVSQNPRHKITKRGQNVTFRCDPISEHNRLYWYRQTLGQGPEFLTYFQNEAQLEKSRLLSDRFSAERPKGSFSTLEIQRTEQGDSAMYLCASSFAPNTGELFFGEGSRLTVL.

The chain recombines TRBV27 with TRBJ2-1; maybe TRBD2 (5 bases). Germline CDR1 MNHEY, CDR2 SMNVEV (reference sequence). V shed 6 bases and J shed 1 base, with 13 bases lying between them. CDR3 size: 15 residues. CDR3 sequence reads: CASRTLPGSYNEQFF. The DNA for the CDR3 is TGTGCCAGCAGGACCCTACCGGGGTCCTACAATGAGCAGTTCTTC.

Only a few counts were recorded for this clonotype. The chain joins TRBV28 to TRBJ2-7, with 11 positions matching TRBD2. The CDR3 length is 17 residues. Germline CDR1 and CDR2: MDHEN and SYDVKM. V gave up 7 bases and J gave up 2 bases; unmatched junction bases: 13. The DNA for the CDR3 is TGTGCCAGCACCGGATTCCCTTTAGCGGGAGGGCCCTACGAGCAGTACTTC. It is translated as CASTGFPLAGGPYEQYF.

CDR3 sequence reads: CAWSVGSSYNEQFF. DNA of the CDR3: TGTGCCTGGAGTGTCGGCAGCTCCTACAATGAGCAGTTCTTC. This chain links TRBV30 with TRBJ2-1; no clear D. Trimming pared 0 bases from V and 0 bases from J, leaving 6 bases between. Germline CDR1 reads GTSNPN; CDR2 reads SVGIG (reference sequence). The CDR3 is 14 amino acids.

This clonotype was observed a handful of times. This chain connects TRBV4-3 to TRBJ2-7; D is uncertain. Trimming pared 0 bases from V and 3 bases from J, leaving 9 bases between. Germline V gives CDR1 LGHNA, CDR2 YSLEER. The CDR3 consists of 14 residues. The CDR3 is CASSQDTTNYEQYF. The DNA for the CDR3 is TGCGCCAGCAGCCAAGATACTACAAACTACGAGCAGTACTTC.

The rearrangement links TRBV5-6 to TRBJ2-3; D may correspond to TRBD1 or TRBD2 (5 bases each). V gave up 3 bases and J gave up 2 bases, with 7 bases separating them. Germline V gene data show CDR1 as SGHDT and CDR2 as YYEEEE. The CDR3 consists of 13 residues. The CDR3 DNA is TGTGCCAGCAGCTCGGGGACCACAGATACGCAGTATTTT. Its protein is CASSSGTTDTQYF.

This clonotype was observed a handful of times. This chain uses TRBV15 with TRBJ2-7; D remains unclear. With 7 bases removed from V and 3 bases from J, the gap between germline ends came to 16 bases. Germline V gene lookup returns CDR1 LNHNV and CDR2 YYDKDF (reference sequence). This CDR3 is built from 14 residues. The CDR3 protein is CATNTENKGYEQYF. Written as DNA, the CDR3 is TGTGCCACCAATACGGAAAACAAGGGCTACGAGCAGTACTTC.

Note on this clonotype: An end of the junction does not agree with germline; a read error may underlie this. DNA for the CDR3: TGTGCCGGCAGCTTAGGTCCGAGAGGTTTCAATGAGCAGTTCTTC. This sequence encodes CAGSLGPRGFNEQFF. The chain recombines TRBV7-9 with TRBJ2-1; D is undetermined. The CDR3 sequence is 15 residues long. Germline V lookup: CDR1 SEHNR, CDR2 FQNEAQ (reference sequence). The complete variable domain, with remaining parts taken from reference TRBV7-9 and TRBJ2-1, reads DTGVSQNPRHKITKRGQNVTFRCDPISEHNRLYWYRQTLGQGPEFLTYFQNEAQLEKSRLLSDRFSAERPKGSFSTLEIQRTEQGDSAMYLCAGSLGPRGFNEQFFGPGTRLTVL.

This clonotype has only a few counts. The chain joins TRBV4-3 to TRBJ2-1, with 15 positions matching TRBD2. Germline values: CDR1 LGHNA, CDR2 YSLEER. CDR3 length: 18 amino acids. V was pared by 0 bases and J by 8 bases, with 8 bases of the junction left unmatched. CDR3 residues: CASSQDGLAGGPVDEQFF. As DNA, the CDR3 is TGCGCCAGCAGCCAAGATGGACTAGCGGGAGGGCCAGTAGATGAGCAGTTCTTC.

This clonotype has more than one count but fewer than ten. This sequence joins TRBV28 and TRBJ2-1, with TRBD2 matching over 7 bases. The CDR3 covers 15 residues. Germline lookup yields CDR1 MDHEN and CDR2 SYDVKM. The junction had 11 bases not matched to a gene; V was cut back by 6 bases and J by 6 bases. The CDR3 sequence: CASSPGGLYINEQFF. CDR3 DNA sequence: TGTGCCAGCAGCCCCGGGGGACTATACATCAATGAGCAGTTCTTC.

The rearrangement joins TRBV6-2 or TRBV6-3 to TRBJ2-7; perhaps TRBD2 as D (5 bases). V was trimmed by 4 bases and J by 6 bases, leaving 19 bases between them. The CDR3 runs 15 residues. Germline V gene lookup returns CDR1 MNHEY and CDR2 SVGEGT. The CDR3 nucleotides are TGTGCCAGCAGTTCGATCCGGGAAGCCTTGGGCGAGCAGTACTTC. Translated, it gives CASSSIREALGEQYF.

This clonotype was recorded many times. The rearrangement links TRBV7-2 to TRBJ2-3; TRBD2 agrees at 8 bases. V was pared by 5 bases and J by 4 bases, with 8 bases of the junction left unmatched. Germline V lookup: CDR1 SGHTA, CDR2 FQGNSA. The CDR3 loop spans 15 amino acids. CDR3 in amino acids: CASSRSGVSADTQYF. The CDR3, as DNA: TGTGCCAGCAGCCGTAGCGGGGTGTCTGCAGATACGCAGTATTTT.

The chain is built from TRBV3-1 and TRBJ1-5, with no clear D. Germline V gene data show CDR1 as LGHDT and CDR2 as YNNKEL (reference sequence). The CDR3 covers 14 residues. Between the trimmed V and J ends, which lost 0 bases and 7 bases, there was a span of 10 bases. In DNA form, the CDR3 reads TGTGCCAGCAGCCAAGAGCACGGCTGGCAGCCCCAGCATTTT. This encodes CASSQEHGWQPQHF.

The gene calls are TRBV20-1 and TRBJ1-2, with D uncertain. V was trimmed by 1 base and J by 0 bases, leaving 9 bases between them. Per the germline V gene, CDR1 is DFQATT and CDR2 is SNEGSKA (reference sequence). The CDR3 has 14 amino acids. The CDR3 protein is CSARAGETNYGYTF. CDR3 nucleotides: TGCAGTGCTAGAGCTGGGGAGACTAACTATGGCTACACCTTC.